The following is a T cell receptor beta chain sequence with its context. The antigen is not known. It was with a sample-barcoded 5' primer and a J-beta primer mix that a second PCR of roughly 6 to 11 cycles was run. Each cDNA molecule carried a tag from a template-switch adaptor that contained 12 random nucleotides. MiXCR, applied by TCRdb to the 5' RACE reads, yields one record per CDR3 protein. In the table there are under 800,000 distinct CDR3 sequences, roughly 44% of which are singletons. The study isolated at least 6.5 million PBMCs from each sample. The data belong to a study of blood T cells in healthy people across ages. Study results and caveats: PBMCs that were unsorted prevented a conclusive naive versus antigen-experienced comparison.

The specimen was blood. The TCR comes from an older woman in good health.

CDR3 region: CASSNPQGGYTF. CDR3 nucleotides: TGTGCCAGCAGTAACCCCCAGGGGGGCTACACCTTC. V and J are TRBV6-6 and TRBJ1-2; possibly TRBD1 for D (6 bases). Germline V gives CDR1 MNHNY, CDR2 SVGAGI (reference sequence). V was trimmed by 5 bases and J by 8 bases, leaving 12 bases between them. The CDR3 extends over 12 amino acids.